A single sample gave rise to the 29 T cell receptor beta chains below, sequenced in a study of cytomegalovirus exposure and HLA in healthy donors. Amplification used 60 Vbeta primers and 13 Jbeta primers. The method was immunoSEQ multiplex PCR; TCRdb's version includes in-frame clones alone and lacks a portion of them. The sample shows over 150,000 clones, about 84% of them seen only once. Sequenced sample: PBMCs. The receptors here all came from a man aged 18 to 29 in good health and CMV-seronegative.

The gene calls are TRBV19 and TRBJ2-1, with D tentatively TRBD1 (5 bases). This CDR3 is 20 amino acids long. V dropped 5 bases and J dropped 2 bases, with 28 bases sitting between them. CDR1 is LNHDA, CDR2 SQIVND, per germline (reference sequence). The CDR3 loop reads CASSPSQTDGITVAYNEQFF. As DNA, the CDR3 is TGTGCCAGTAGTCCCTCCCAGACAGACGGAATCACAGTAGCCTACAATGAGCAGTTCTTC.

The rearrangement links TRBV13 to TRBJ2-2, with a tentative D call TRBD2 (7 bases). Trimming pared 7 bases from V and 5 bases from J, leaving 14 bases between. The CDR3 contains 14 residues. Germline CDR1 and CDR2: PRHDT and FYEKMQ (reference sequence). The CDR3 nucleotides are TGTGCCAGCACAACGGGGGGCATTACCGGGGAGCTGTTTTTT. It codes for CASTTGGITGELFF. The entire variable domain, with the rest obtained from reference TRBV13 and TRBJ2-2, is as follows: AAGVIQSPRHLIKEKRETATLKCYPIPRHDTVYWYQQGPGQDPQFLISFYEKMQSDKGSIPDRFSAQQFSDYHSELNMSSLELGDSALYFCASTTGGITGELFFGEGSRLTVL.

This chain joins TRBV6-5 and TRBJ2-7, with D perhaps TRBD2 (6 bases). CDR1 and CDR2 from the germline V gene are MNHEY and SVGAGI. V gave up 10 bases and J gave up 3 bases, with 19 bases separating them. The CDR3 has 14 amino acids. CDR3 nucleotides: TGTGCCATCGCTCGGGACGTGGGGGGCTACGAGCAGTACTTC. This translates into CAIARDVGGYEQYF.

The CDR3 DNA sequence: TGTGCCAGCAGCGCGGGACAGGGAAGGAGTCAGCCCCAGCATTTT. This gives the protein CASSAGQGRSQPQHF. This chain uses TRBV7-2 with TRBJ1-5; 9 nucleotides line up with TRBD1. Germline values: CDR1 SGHTA, CDR2 FQGNSA. The CDR3 extends over 15 amino acids. V was pared by 5 bases and J by 6 bases, with 8 bases of the junction left unmatched.

V and J are TRBV19 and TRBJ2-2, with 7 bases that match TRBD2. V lost 7 bases and J lost 2; bases outside the gene matches: 4. CDR1 and CDR2 from the germline V gene are LNHDA and SQIVND (reference sequence). The length of the CDR3 is 14 residues. CDR3 sequence reads: CASTPGGNTGELFF. The CDR3 bases are TGTGCCAGTACCCCGGGAGGTAACACCGGGGAGCTGTTTTTT.

This rearrangement joins TRBV5-4 to TRBJ1-2, with D maybe TRBD1 (5 bases). The CDR3 contains 13 residues. Germline CDR1 is SGHNT and CDR2 is YYREEE (reference sequence). Deletions cut 6 bases from V and 5 bases from J, with 14 bases between. As DNA, the CDR3 is TGTGCCAGCACCCTAGGACAAAATTATGGCTACACCTTC. Protein product: CASTLGQNYGYTF.

The V call is TRBV7-6, the J call TRBJ2-1; 8 bases fit TRBD2. There are 17 residues in the CDR3. Germline V gene data show CDR1 as SGHVS and CDR2 as FNYEAQ. The V and J ends lost 0 bases and 4 bases, in that order; junction bases with no gene match: 8. The CDR3 is CASSLAGGGPPYNEQFF. In DNA form, the CDR3 reads TGTGCCAGCAGCTTAGCTGGCGGGGGGCCCCCGTACAATGAGCAGTTCTTC.

About this clone: One end of the junction varies from germline; a read error may be responsible. The chain couples TRBV6-1 to TRBJ2-5; D is possibly TRBD1 (6 bases). The CDR3 totals 14 residues. In germline, CDR1 is MNHNS, CDR2 SASEGT. For the CDR3, the DNA is TGTGCCAGCAGTGAAGTTGGGACAAAAGAGGCCCAGTACTTC. This gives the protein CASSEVGTKEAQYF.

This clone was detected only once. The V gene is TRBV7-3, the J gene TRBJ2-2, with 7 bases identical to TRBD1. The CDR3 runs 15 residues. With 3 bases clipped from V and 0 bases from J, the junction kept 1 base outside the gene matches. Germline V gives CDR1 SGHTA, CDR2 FQGTGA. The CDR3 loop is CASSFQGANTGELFF. In DNA form, the CDR3 reads TGTGCCAGCAGCTTCCAGGGGGCGAACACCGGGGAGCTGTTTTTT.

J is TRBJ2-1 and V is TRBV29-1, with 12 bases identical to TRBD2. CDR1 and CDR2 (germline): SQVTM, ANQGSEA. V shed 7 bases and J 7 bases; nucleotides not matched to a gene: 5. The CDR3 length is 13 residues. For the CDR3, the DNA is TGCAGCGCGGGACTAGCGGGCCAGAATGAGCAGTTCTTC. Residues: CSAGLAGQNEQFF.

Here the CDR3 DNA reads TGTGCGGGGCGGGGGGTTGGCACTGAAGCTTTCTTT. Translating it yields CAGRGVGTEAFF. The chain links TRBV30 to TRBJ1-1, with TRBD1 as a possible D gene (5 bases). Germline values: CDR1 GTSNPN, CDR2 SVGIG (reference sequence). The CDR3 length is 12 residues.

The V gene is TRBV10-2, the J gene TRBJ2-7; 10 bases are a match to TRBD1. Germline V gene data show CDR1 as WSHSY and CDR2 as SAAADI. With 6 bases clipped from V and 1 base from J, the junction kept 3 bases outside the gene matches. CDR3 length: 14 amino acids. The CDR3 loop is CASRAGQGSYEQYF. The CDR3 coding sequence is TGCGCCAGCAGGGCGGGACAGGGGTCCTACGAGCAGTACTTC.

The chain joins TRBV25-1 to TRBJ1-2; D gene ambiguous. V was shortened by 7 bases and J by 5 bases, with 11 bases between the two germline ends. Germline V CDR1 and CDR2: MGHDK, SYGVNS. The CDR3 totals 12 residues. The CDR3 spells CASTGPSYGYTF. CDR3 nucleotides: TGTGCCAGCACTGGGCCCTCATATGGCTACACCTTC.

The V gene is TRBV2, the J gene TRBJ1-3; 7 nucleotides match TRBD1. The CDR3 has 13 residues. V shed 9 bases, J shed 3 bases, and the junction held 5 bases outside the gene matches. From germline, CDR1 is SNHLY and CDR2 FYNNEI. The CDR3 reads CARGTAVGNTIYF. CDR3 nucleotide sequence: TGTGCCAGGGGGACAGCGGTTGGAAACACCATATATTTT.

The chain uses TRBV7-2 and TRBJ2-1, with 11 bases lining up with TRBD2. Per germline, CDR1 SGHTA and CDR2 FQGNSA. Trimming at V came to 5 bases and at J to 8 bases, leaving 11 bases not matched to a gene. The CDR3 is 16 amino acids. In nucleotides, the CDR3 is TGTGCCAGCAGCACCATAGCGGGAGGGCCTGTAGATGAGCAGTTCTTC. Protein sequence: CASSTIAGGPVDEQFF. The entire variable domain, with the rest obtained from reference TRBV7-2 and TRBJ2-1, is as follows: GAGVSQSPSNKVTEKGKDVELRCDPISGHTALYWYRQSLGQGLEFLIYFQGNSAPDKSGLPSDRFSAERTGGSVSTLTIQRTQQEDSAVYLCASSTIAGGPVDEQFFGPGTRLTVL.

The chain couples TRBV2 to TRBJ2-2, with D perhaps TRBD1 (5 bases). The V end lost 5 bases, the J end lost 6 bases, and 16 bases lay between the germline ends. Looked up from germline, CDR1 is SNHLY and CDR2 is FYNNEI. This CDR3 comprises 15 residues. Here the CDR3 reads CASSYSHKGSGELFF. CDR3 nucleotides: TGTGCCAGCAGTTATTCCCACAAGGGGTCCGGGGAGCTGTTTTTT. Full variable domain (missing parts from reference TRBV2 and TRBJ2-2): EPEVTQTPSHQVTQMGQEVILRCVPISNHLYFYWYRQILGQKVEFLVSFYNNEISEKSEIFDDQFSVERPDGSNFTLKIRSTKLEDSAMYFCASSYSHKGSGELFFGEGSRLTVL.

This clone was counted only a few times. The chain uses TRBV9 and TRBJ1-1; D gene ambiguous. The CDR3 spans 14 residues. V lost 2 bases and J lost 7, with 15 bases in between. Germline values: CDR1 SGDLS, CDR2 YYNGEE. The CDR3 nucleotides read TGTGCCAGCAGCGTCTCAGTACAAGATTTTGAAGCTTTCTTT. Its protein is CASSVSVQDFEAFF.

The gene calls are TRBV7-8 and TRBJ1-6; D not certain. Germline V gene sequence: CDR1 SGHVS, CDR2 FQNEAQ. V lost 5 bases to trimming and J lost 0 bases, with 11 bases between them. This CDR3 has 16 amino acids. CDR3 coding DNA: TGTGCCAGCAGCACCTCCTCGAGCTCCTATAATTCACCCCTCCACTTT. Its protein is CASSTSSSSYNSPLHF.

The rearrangement joins TRBV5-1 to TRBJ1-3; D unresolved. The CDR3 contains 16 residues. Between the trimmed V and J ends, which lost 6 bases and 0 bases, there was a span of 16 bases. Germline CDR1 is SGHRS and CDR2 is YFSETQ. The CDR3 loop reads CASTNDGGSSGNTIYF. The CDR3 DNA reads TGCGCCAGCACCAATGACGGAGGGAGCTCTGGAAACACCATATATTTT.

V usage is TRBV6-4 and J usage is TRBJ2-7, with D possibly matching TRBD2 (6 bases). The CDR3 spans 18 residues. Trimming stripped 3 bases from V and 4 bases from J, with 25 bases between. CDR1 and CDR2 from the germline V gene are MRHNA and SNTAGT. The CDR3 DNA is TGTGCCAGCAGTGATGAAGCACTGGGGAGGAGTTTGCCTTACGAGCAGTACTTC. Translating gives CASSDEALGRSLPYEQYF.

The genes are TRBV30 and TRBJ1-2; D not certain. The CDR3 is 14 residues long. V was pared by 3 bases and J by 2 bases, with 13 bases between. CDR1 is GTSNPN, CDR2 SVGIG, per germline (reference sequence). Written as DNA, the CDR3 is TGTGCCTGGAGCTCCGGGGTTGGCAACTATGGCTACACCTTC. Its translation is CAWSSGVGNYGYTF.

The chain combines TRBV12-5 with TRBJ2-7; D is ambiguous. The CDR3 is 11 residues long. Germline CDR1 LGHNT, CDR2 FRNRAP. The ends were cut back, 6 bases at V and 2 bases at J, with 5 bases in the middle. The DNA for the CDR3 is TGTGCTAGTGGCCTAACCTACGAGCAGTACTTC. This translates into CASGLTYEQYF.

This chain connects TRBV6-5 to TRBJ1-2, with TRBD1 matching over 9 bases. V lost 8 bases and J lost 4; bases outside the gene matches: 2. There are 12 residues in the CDR3. Germline V lookup: CDR1 MNHEY, CDR2 SVGAGI. CDR3 protein: CASQDRGYGYTF. As DNA, the CDR3 is TGTGCCAGCCAGGACAGGGGCTATGGCTACACCTTC.

The table lists this clone with a count of one. The gene calls are TRBV19 and TRBJ1-1; no firm D call. The CDR3 is made up of 15 amino acids. The V end was cut by 7 bases, the J end by 0 bases, with 15 bases between. In germline, CDR1 is LNHDA, CDR2 SQIVND (reference sequence). The CDR3 nucleotides read TGTGCCAGTACCCAGACTCCCCTTATGAACACTGAAGCTTTCTTT. Translation gives CASTQTPLMNTEAFF.

V usage is TRBV9 and J usage is TRBJ2-3, with 13 bases matching TRBD2. J gave up 6 bases and V 2 bases, and 9 bases lay outside the gene matches. Per the germline V gene, CDR1 is SGDLS and CDR2 is YYNGEE. This CDR3 spans 17 amino acids. This CDR3 reads CASSVGLAGEWRDTQYF. The CDR3 DNA is TGTGCCAGCAGCGTCGGACTAGCGGGAGAATGGCGCGATACGCAGTATTTT.

This rearrangement joins TRBV25-1 to TRBJ2-2, with a weak D call TRBD1 (6 bases). CDR1 and CDR2 (germline): MGHDK, SYGVNS. The ends were cut back, 4 bases at V and 4 bases at J, with 7 bases in the middle. CDR3 length: 13 residues. The CDR3: CASSGTATGELFF. CDR3 in DNA: TGTGCCAGCAGTGGGACAGCCACCGGGGAGCTGTTTTTT.

The gene calls are TRBV5-3 and TRBJ2-2, with 9 bases fitting TRBD2. TRBV5-3 qualifies as an ORF whose function is uncertain. This CDR3 has 16 residues. The V and J ends lost 0 bases and 6 bases, in that order; junction bases with no gene match: 6. This CDR3 reads CARSLGGGAVAGELFF. CDR3 in DNA: TGTGCCAGAAGCTTGGGCGGGGGGGCGGTGGCCGGGGAGCTGTTTTTT.

J is TRBJ2-5 and V is TRBV9, with D maybe TRBD1 (5 bases). CDR1 is SGDLS and CDR2 is YYNGEE in the germline V gene. Deletions cut 0 bases from V and 3 bases from J, with 12 bases between. The length of the CDR3 is 15 residues. The CDR3 region is CASSVARQLEETQYF. CDR3 sequence (DNA): TGTGCCAGCAGCGTAGCTCGACAGTTAGAAGAGACCCAGTACTTC. Filled out from reference TRBV9 and TRBJ2-5, the complete variable domain reads DSGVTQTPKHLITATGQRVTLRCSPRSGDLSVYWYQQSLDQGLQFLIQYYNGEERAKGNILERFSAQQFPDLHSELNLSSLELGDSALYFCASSVARQLEETQYFGPGTRLLVL.

The chain carries TRBV6-6 and TRBJ1-1; a possible D gene is TRBD1 (5 bases). This CDR3 comprises 12 residues. The V end lost 2 bases, the J end lost 12 bases, and 13 bases lay between the germline ends. Per the germline V gene, CDR1 is MNHNY and CDR2 is SVGAGI (reference sequence). This CDR3 is CASSYRFGGTFF. CDR3 in DNA: TGTGCCAGCAGTTACCGGTTCGGGGGTACTTTCTTT.